This TCR beta chain originates from a study of cytomegalovirus exposure and HLA in healthy donors. Trimming removed 6 bases from V and 0 bases from J; junction bases left unmatched: 5. The CDR3 runs 16 residues. CDR1 and CDR2 (germline): LNHDA, SQIVND (reference sequence). In its sample, this clone was seen once. Primers for the PCR totalled 60 Vbeta and 13 Jbeta. Clones were read by immunoSEQ multiplex PCR, and TCRdb kept only the in-frame ones, dropping some. The sample carries more than 65,000 clones, roughly 78% recorded once. The chain couples TRBV19 to TRBJ2-3, with 11 bases aligning to TRBD2. The sample consisted of PBMCs. The sequence came from a man aged 18 to 30 in good health and CMV-seronegative. CDR3 bases: TGTGCCAGTAGCCTAGCGGGGGGTACCAGCACAGATACGCAGTATTTT. Its protein is CASSLAGGTSTDTQYF.